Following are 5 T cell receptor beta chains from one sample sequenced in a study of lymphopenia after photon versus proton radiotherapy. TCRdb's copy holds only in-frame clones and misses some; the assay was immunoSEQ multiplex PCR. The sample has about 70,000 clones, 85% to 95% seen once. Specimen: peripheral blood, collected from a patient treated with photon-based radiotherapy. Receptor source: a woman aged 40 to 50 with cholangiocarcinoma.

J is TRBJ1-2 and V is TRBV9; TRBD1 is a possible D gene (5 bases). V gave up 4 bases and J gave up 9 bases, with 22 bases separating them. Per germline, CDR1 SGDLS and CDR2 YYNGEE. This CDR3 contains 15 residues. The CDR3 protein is CASSLGRSPPKSYTF. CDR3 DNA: TGTGCCAGCAGCCTGGGACGCTCCCCGCCCAAAAGCTACACCTTC.

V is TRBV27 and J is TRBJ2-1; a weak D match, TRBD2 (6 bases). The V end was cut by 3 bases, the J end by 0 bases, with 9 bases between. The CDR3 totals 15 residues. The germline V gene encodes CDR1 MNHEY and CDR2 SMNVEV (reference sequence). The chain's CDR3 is CASSFPGDSYNEQFF. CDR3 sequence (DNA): TGTGCCAGCAGTTTCCCGGGGGACTCCTACAATGAGCAGTTCTTC.

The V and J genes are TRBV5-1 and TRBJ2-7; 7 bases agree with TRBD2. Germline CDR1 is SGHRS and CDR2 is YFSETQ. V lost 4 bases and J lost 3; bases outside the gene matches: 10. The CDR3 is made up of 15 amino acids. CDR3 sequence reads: CASSVTASGNYEQYF. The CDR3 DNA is TGCGCCAGCAGCGTAACCGCTAGCGGAAACTACGAGCAGTACTTC.

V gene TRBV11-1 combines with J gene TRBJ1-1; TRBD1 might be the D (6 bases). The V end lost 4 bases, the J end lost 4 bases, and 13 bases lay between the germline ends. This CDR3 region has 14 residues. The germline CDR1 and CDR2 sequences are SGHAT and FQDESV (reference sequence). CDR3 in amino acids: CASSYPRGSTEAFF. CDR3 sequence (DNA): TGTGCCAGCAGCTATCCCAGGGGATCCACTGAAGCTTTCTTT. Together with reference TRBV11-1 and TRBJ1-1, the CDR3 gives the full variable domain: EAEVAQSPRYKITEKSQAVAFWCDPISGHATLYWYRQILGQGPELLVQFQDESVVDDSQLPKDRFSAERLKGVDSTLKIQPAELGDSAMYLCASSYPRGSTEAFFGQGTRLTVV.

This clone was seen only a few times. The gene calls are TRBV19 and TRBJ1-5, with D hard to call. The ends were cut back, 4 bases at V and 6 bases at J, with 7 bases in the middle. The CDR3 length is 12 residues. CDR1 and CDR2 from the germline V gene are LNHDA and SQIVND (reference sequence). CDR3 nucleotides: TGTGCCAGTAGTAGAATGAGTCAGCCCCAGCATTTT. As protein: CASSRMSQPQHF.